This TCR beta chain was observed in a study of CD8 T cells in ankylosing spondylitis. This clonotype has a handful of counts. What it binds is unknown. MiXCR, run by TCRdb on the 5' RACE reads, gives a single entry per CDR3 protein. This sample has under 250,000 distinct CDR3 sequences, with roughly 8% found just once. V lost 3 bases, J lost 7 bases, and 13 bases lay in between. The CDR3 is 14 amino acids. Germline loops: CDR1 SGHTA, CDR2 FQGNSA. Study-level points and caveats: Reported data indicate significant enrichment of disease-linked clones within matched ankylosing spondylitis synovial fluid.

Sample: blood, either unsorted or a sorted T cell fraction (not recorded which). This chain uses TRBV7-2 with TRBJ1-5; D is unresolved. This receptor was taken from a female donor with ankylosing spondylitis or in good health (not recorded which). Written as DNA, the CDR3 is TGTGCCAGCAGCTTGGGCAGCCCGGGACAGCCCCAGCATTTT. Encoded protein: CASSLGSPGQPQHF.